Listed below are T cell receptor beta chains from one sample, sequenced in a study of blood T cell repertoires in COVID-19. Sequenced by immunoSEQ multiplex PCR; TCRdb stores in-frame clones only, minus some. The table lists under 300,000 clones, 84% of them singletons. Sequenced: peripheral blood. These TCRs come from a human donor with COVID-19, enrolled during active disease. The donor label of this sample is uncertain. Each CDR3 is given with its conserved first and last residue. The D gene is left open where the match is weak. Some rows have no size entry. The others give once, few or many, or a class for an expanded clone.

j_call | d_call | v_call | clone_size | cdr3_aa | cdr3_nt
TRBJ2-5 | NA | TRBV11-3 | NA | CASSLGARVTETQYF | TGTGCCAGCAGCTTAGGTGCCAGGGTAACGGAGACCCAGTACTTC
TRBJ2-7 | TRBD2 | TRBV2 | NA | CASSSGTRTYEQYF | TGTGCCAGCAGTTCCGGGACTAGAACCTACGAGCAGTACTTC
TRBJ2-1 | TRBD2 | TRBV19 | NA | CASSIVASGNNEQFF | TGTGCCAGTAGTATAGTGGCTAGCGGAAACAATGAGCAGTTCTTC
TRBJ1-2 | TRBD1 | TRBV10-2 | few | CASTGGWNYGYTF | TGCGCCAGTACAGGGGGCTGGAACTATGGCTACACCTTC
TRBJ1-3 | NA | TRBV6-5 | NA | CASSYSGDSGNTIYF | TGTGCCAGCAGTTACAGCGGTGACTCTGGAAACACCATATATTTT
TRBJ2-7 | NA | TRBV5-6 | NA | CASSTPLESWAYEQYF | TGTGCCAGCAGCACCCCCCTGGAGTCATGGGCCTACGAGCAGTACTTC
TRBJ1-3 | NA | TRBV19 | NA | CASKLMSSGNTIYF | TGTGCCAGTAAGCTGATGAGCTCTGGAAACACCATATATTTT
TRBJ2-1 | NA | TRBV6-1 | NA | CASSTVNEQFF | TGTGCCAGCAGCACAGTCAATGAGCAGTTCTTC
TRBJ2-7 | NA | TRBV7-6 | NA | CASSFSPDFSYEQYF | TGTGCCAGCAGCTTTTCCCCGGACTTCTCCTACGAGCAGTACTTC
TRBJ1-1 | NA | TRBV6-5 | NA | CASRTRTQLNTEAFF | TGTGCCAGCAGAACTCGAACGCAATTAAACACTGAAGCTTTCTTT
TRBJ2-1 | TRBD2 | TRBV11-3 | NA | CASSLVSLGLAGDEQFF | TGTGCCAGCAGCTTAGTATCCCTGGGACTAGCGGGAGATGAGCAGTTCTTC
TRBJ2-3 | NA | TRBV21-1 | NA | CASSKVTRTSEGTDTQYF | TGTGCCAGCAGCAAAGTTACTAGGACTAGCGAAGGAACAGATACGCAGTATTTT
TRBJ2-7 | TRBD2 | TRBV5-4 | NA | CASSSRMGLAGRNEQYF | TGTGCCAGCAGCTCGAGGATGGGACTAGCGGGACGGAACGAGCAGTACTTC
TRBJ1-2 | NA | TRBV28 | NA | CASSFTGKDGYTF | TGTGCCAGCAGTTTTACAGGGAAGGATGGCTACACCTTC
TRBJ2-7 | NA | TRBV12-3/TRBV12-4 | NA | CASSLERSEQYF | TGTGCCAGCAGTTTAGAACGGTCGGAGCAGTACTTC
TRBJ2-2 | NA | TRBV9 | NA | CASSPRPGDGELFF | TGTGCCAGCAGCCCCCGCCCAGGGGACGGGGAGCTGTTTTTT
TRBJ2-1 | NA | TRBV7-2 | NA | CASSSPGEIHEQFF | TGTGCCAGCAGCTCCCCGGGGGAGATTCATGAGCAGTTCTTC
TRBJ2-7 | NA | TRBV3-1/TRBV3-2 | NA | CASSYGYEQYF | TGTGCCAGCAGCTACGGGTACGAGCAGTACTTC
TRBJ1-1 | TRBD1 | TRBV19 | NA | CASRVQGATEAFF | TGTGCCAGTAGGGTTCAGGGGGCGACTGAAGCTTTCTTT
TRBJ2-1 | NA | TRBV19 | NA | CASSSGEQFF | TGTGCCAGTAGTTCGGGTGAGCAGTTCTTC
TRBJ2-7 | NA | TRBV5-1 | once | CASSSQSRGSEQYF | TGCGCCAGCAGCTCCCAGAGCAGGGGATCCGAGCAGTACTTC
TRBJ2-7 | NA | TRBV5-5 | NA | CASSFEGSSYEQYF | TGTGCCAGCAGCTTCGAGGGCAGCTCCTACGAGCAGTACTTC
TRBJ1-1 | TRBD1 | TRBV6-5 | NA | CASWAWTGALGEAFF | TGTGCCAGCTGGGCTTGGACAGGGGCCTTGGGCGAAGCTTTCTTT
TRBJ1-3 | TRBD1 | TRBV28 | NA | CASSFFVLRQGSLSSGNTIYF | TGTGCCAGCAGTTTTTTTGTCTTAAGACAGGGGTCCCTGAGCTCTGGAAACACCATATATTTT
TRBJ2-3 | TRBD2 | TRBV5-6 | NA | CASRGLAGVSGSDTQYF | TGTGCCAGCAGGGGACTAGCGGGAGTAAGTGGGTCAGATACGCAGTATTTT
TRBJ2-7 | TRBD1 | TRBV7-9 | NA | CASSRPGTGLYEQYF | TGTGCCAGCAGCCGGCCCGGGACAGGGCTCTACGAGCAGTACTTC
TRBJ1-2 | NA | TRBV5-1 | once | CASSPERTGSYGYTF | TGCGCCAGCAGCCCGGAGCGGACCGGGTCCTATGGCTACACCTTC
TRBJ2-1 | TRBD2 | TRBV4-3 | once | CASSQDGREDNEQFF | TGCGCCAGCAGCCAAGATGGGCGGGAGGACAATGAGCAGTTCTTC
TRBJ1-4 | NA | TRBV5-1 | NA | CASSDTRLGEKLFF | TGCGCCAGCAGCGACACAAGGCTTGGTGAAAAACTGTTTTTT
TRBJ2-1 | TRBD2 | TRBV28 | NA | CASSRIAGVSPYNEQFF | TGTGCCAGCAGTAGGATAGCGGGAGTAAGCCCCTACAATGAGCAGTTCTTC
TRBJ2-2 | NA | TRBV4-1 | NA | CASSQDSAGTNTGELFF | TGCGCCAGCAGCCAAGATTCGGCAGGGACGAACACCGGGGAGCTGTTTTTT
TRBJ2-2 | NA | TRBV2 | NA | CASNLGMGGTGELFF | TGTGCCAGCAATCTCGGGATGGGTGGGACCGGGGAGCTGTTTTTT
TRBJ1-2 | NA | TRBV5-4 | NA | CASSLGRRTIANYGYTF | TGTGCCAGCAGCTTGGGGCGAAGAACTATAGCTAACTATGGCTACACCTTC
TRBJ2-2 | TRBD1 | TRBV19 | NA | CASSMRQGAVGELFF | TGTGCCAGTAGTATGCGTCAGGGGGCCGTCGGGGAGCTGTTTTTT
TRBJ1-1 | TRBD1 | TRBV4-1 | NA | CASSYTQGDSEAFF | TGCGCCAGCAGCTATACCCAGGGGGACTCTGAAGCTTTCTTT
TRBJ2-7 | TRBD2 | TRBV19 | once | CASQTSGSLSQQYF | TGTGCCAGCCAGACTAGCGGGAGTCTCTCTCAGCAGTACTTC
TRBJ1-1 | NA | TRBV30 | once | CAWSTGGAVTEAFF | TGTGCCTGGAGTACGGGGGGCGCGGTCACTGAAGCTTTCTTT
TRBJ2-2 | NA | TRBV2 | few | CASKQGANTGELFF | TGTGCCAGCAAACAGGGTGCGAACACCGGGGAGCTGTTTTTT
TRBJ2-1 | TRBD1 | TRBV11-3 | NA | CASSNRDRGHSEQFF | TGTGCCAGCAGCAACCGGGACAGGGGGCATAGTGAGCAGTTCTTC
TRBJ2-1 | NA | TRBV9 | NA | CASSAQGGDWAYNEQFF | TGTGCCAGCAGCGCCCAAGGGGGGGACTGGGCCTACAATGAGCAGTTCTTC
TRBJ2-3 | TRBD2 | TRBV30 | NA | CAWGPRGGLTDTQYF | TGTGCCTGGGGCCCTCGGGGGGGTCTCACAGATACGCAGTATTTT
TRBJ1-1 | NA | TRBV30 | NA | CAWSVIGVRTEAFF | TGTGCCTGGAGTGTTATAGGGGTTAGGACTGAAGCTTTCTTT
TRBJ1-1 | TRBD1 | TRBV15 | NA | CATSRGTVNTEAFF | TGTGCCACCAGCAGGGGGACAGTGAACACTGAAGCTTTCTTT
TRBJ1-1 | TRBD1 | TRBV13 | NA | CASSSRDRVNTEAFF | TGTGCCAGCAGCTCCCGGGACAGGGTAAACACTGAAGCTTTCTTT
TRBJ2-7 | NA | TRBV7-9 | NA | CASSLGTDFGKQYF | TGTGCCAGCAGCTTAGGAACGGACTTCGGGAAGCAGTACTTC
TRBJ2-3 | TRBD2 | TRBV3-1/TRBV3-2 | few | CASSQPYGGGPDTQYF | TGTGCCAGCAGCCAACCATACGGGGGAGGGCCCGATACGCAGTATTTT
TRBJ2-7 | TRBD1 | TRBV5-1 | NA | CASSLGPGTAYEQYF | TGCGCCAGCAGCTTGGGCCCCGGGACAGCCTACGAGCAGTACTTC
TRBJ1-6 | TRBD1 | TRBV27 | NA | CASSPGQGETPLHF | TGTGCCAGCAGTCCGGGACAGGGGGAAACACCCCTCCACTTT
TRBJ2-7 | TRBD2 | TRBV14 | NA | CASSGGAFYEQYF | TGTGCCAGCTCGGGGGGAGCGTTCTACGAGCAGTACTTC
TRBJ2-3 | TRBD2 | TRBV7-2 | NA | CASSLAGVTTDTQYF | TGTGCCAGCAGCCTAGCGGGCGTAACCACAGATACGCAGTATTTT
TRBJ2-5 | TRBD2 | TRBV19 | once | CASSIQGLAEETQYF | TGTGCCAGTAGTATTCAAGGACTAGCGGAAGAGACCCAGTACTTC
TRBJ1-1 | NA | TRBV28 | NA | CASSLKQGLVFF | TGTGCCAGCAGCCTTAAACAGGGTCTAGTTTTCTTT
TRBJ2-1 | TRBD2 | TRBV30 | NA | CAWSVGLAGHYNEQFF | TGTGCCTGGAGTGTAGGACTAGCGGGACACTACAATGAGCAGTTCTTC
TRBJ2-1 | TRBD2 | TRBV5-1 | NA | CASSRGGSSYNEQFF | TGCGCCAGCAGCCGGGGGGGTAGCTCCTACAATGAGCAGTTCTTC
TRBJ1-2 | NA | TRBV19 | NA | CASGEVAGRDGYTF | TGTGCCAGTGGGGAGGTCGCAGGGAGGGACGGCTACACCTTC
TRBJ2-1 | NA | TRBV9 | NA | CASSVEGKVYNEQFF | TGTGCCAGCAGCGTAGAGGGGAAGGTTTACAATGAGCAGTTCTTC
TRBJ2-3 | TRBD2 | TRBV19 | NA | CASLAGGEDTQYF | TGTGCCAGTTTAGCGGGAGGCGAAGATACGCAGTATTTT
TRBJ2-7 | NA | TRBV7-2 | NA | CASSPWSYEQYF | TGTGCCAGCAGTCCATGGAGTTACGAGCAGTACTTC